This T cell receptor (beta chain) was sequenced during a study of T cells in Graves' hyperthyroidism and ophthalmopathy. About the study: At initial diagnosis, before any treatment had begun, peripheral blood was obtained. Findings and caveats of the study: Ophthalmopathy stood apart from stable hyperthyroidism in a 13 V-J model.

The table lists this clonotype with many counts. Its antigen is still unknown. Losses at the gene ends were 8 bases for V and 4 bases for J; bases not matched to a gene: 3. The germline gives CDR1 LNHDA, CDR2 SQIVND (reference sequence). This CDR3 is built from 12 residues. Exclusion criteria comprised uncontrolled infection, other autoimmune disease, pregnancy or lactation. TCR beta CDR3 region amplification was performed from RNA transcripts. The HTBI set primed first-round TCR CDR3 RT-PCR. TCRdb redid the calling of the multiplex PCR reads with MiXCR, one entry per CDR3 protein. The sample yields roughly 300,000 distinct CDR3 sequences, over 20% seen once.

The rearrangement links TRBV19 to TRBJ2-5; 8 nucleotides match TRBD1. This receptor was taken from a woman aged 50 to 60 with Graves' hyperthyroidism. The sequenced sample was blood. DNA for the CDR3: TGTGCCAGTTCTACAGGGGGAGAGACCCAGTACTTC. This gives the protein CASSTGGETQYF.